The source of this T cell receptor beta chain is a study of cytomegalovirus exposure and HLA in healthy donors. Study results and limitations: In a later analysis, productive TCRs from donors in an Asian-associated ancestry cluster reportedly carried fewer N-insertions than the cohort mean. The classifier was said to identify cytomegalovirus status with high specificity and sensitivity.

CDR1 SGHDT and CDR2 YYEEEE come from the germline V gene. J gave up 0 bases and V 6 bases, and 14 bases lay outside the gene matches. This CDR3 comprises 19 residues. PCR was performed using 60 Vbeta and 13 Jbeta primers. Repertoires were generated with immunoSEQ multiplex PCR, while TCRdb's copy carries only in-frame clones and drops some. The sample includes over 150,000 clones, almost 85% of them seen just once. There are a few counts of this clone. Its target is unknown. This clonotype was obtained from a boy aged 2 to 9 in good health and CMV-seronegative. Sequences were obtained from PBMCs. The chain carries TRBV5-6 and TRBJ2-3; 12 positions match TRBD2. The CDR3 loop is CASTSSGLAGGLSTDTQYF. Written as DNA, the CDR3 is TGTGCCAGCACCTCTTCGGGCCTAGCGGGAGGGCTTAGCACAGATACGCAGTATTTT.